The next 17 T cell receptor beta chains were all read from a single sample in a study of T cells after yellow fever vaccination. TCRdb ran MiXCR on the 5' RACE reads and lists one entry per CDR3 protein. The table has around 610,000 distinct CDR3 sequences, about 13% seen once. This sample comprised PBMCs, obtained on the day of the yellow fever booster vaccination. Source of these receptors: a man aged 30-40 years who received the YFV17D yellow fever vaccine.

The V and J genes are TRBV5-5 and TRBJ2-3; 8 nucleotides line up with TRBD1. The J segment lost 5 bases and the V segment lost 5 bases, leaving 10 bases of the junction unmatched. The germline V gene encodes CDR1 SGHKS and CDR2 YYEKEE (reference sequence). The CDR3 has 15 amino acids. The CDR3 loop reads CASRSPGTGLDTQYF. In DNA form, the CDR3 reads TGTGCCAGCAGATCCCCCGGGACAGGCTTAGATACGCAGTATTTT.

The V call is TRBV20-1, the J call TRBJ2-7; D is possibly TRBD2 (6 bases). Germline V lookup: CDR1 DFQATT, CDR2 SNEGSKA (reference sequence). Trimming removed 3 bases at V and 2 bases at J, with 20 bases between. The CDR3 totals 16 residues. CDR3 region: CSARAGPATFPYEQYF. CDR3 sequence (DNA): TGCAGTGCTAGGGCGGGACCGGCCACGTTCCCCTACGAGCAGTACTTC.

In this sample, this clonotype turned up a few times. V usage is TRBV7-9 and J usage is TRBJ1-1; D call uncertain. CDR1 is SEHNR and CDR2 is FQNEAQ in the germline V gene (reference sequence). The length of the CDR3 is 11 residues. V lost 7 bases to trimming and J lost 3 bases, with 6 bases between them. DNA for the CDR3: TGTGCCAGCATGTACGACACTGAAGCTTTCTTT. Encoded protein: CASMYDTEAFF.

The V gene is TRBV6-5, the J gene TRBJ1-2; 7 bases fit TRBD1. V dropped 2 bases and J dropped 13; count of bases not matched to a gene: 10. The CDR3 runs to 13 residues. CDR1 is MNHEY, CDR2 SVGAGI, per germline. In DNA form, the CDR3 reads TGTGCCAGCAGTTACCGACAGGGTAGGATTGCCACCTTC. This encodes CASSYRQGRIATF.

Only a few counts were recorded for this clonotype. The gene calls are TRBV6-6 and TRBJ2-1, with 11 bases identical to TRBD2. CDR1 and CDR2 (germline): MNHNY, SVGAGI (reference sequence). There are 12 residues in the CDR3. V lost 0 bases to trimming and J lost 15 bases; unmatched junction nucleotides: 1. The CDR3 sequence is CASSYSLAGGFF. CDR3 in DNA: TGTGCCAGCAGTTACTCGCTAGCGGGAGGGTTCTTC.

In its sample, this clonotype was seen a few times. The chain employs TRBV7-2 and TRBJ2-5; no firm D call. The CDR3 has 14 amino acids. Looked up from germline, CDR1 is SGHTA and CDR2 is FQGNSA. Between the trimmed V and J ends, which lost 0 bases and 5 bases, there was a span of 10 bases. The CDR3 loop is CASSLADFRETQYF. CDR3 bases: TGTGCCAGCAGCTTAGCAGACTTCAGGGAGACCCAGTACTTC.

CDR3 in amino acids: CASSFPTSGTGEQFF. The CDR3 region has the DNA TGTGCCAGCAGCTTTCCCACTAGCGGGACCGGGGAGCAGTTCTTC. This chain joins TRBV7-9 and TRBJ2-1; 10 positions agree with TRBD2. V was clipped by 3 bases and J by 10 bases; unmatched bases: 9. This CDR3 contains 15 residues. Per germline, CDR1 SEHNR and CDR2 FQNEAQ (reference sequence).

The chain employs TRBV24-1 and TRBJ2-1; 13 nucleotides align to TRBD2. The V segment lost 4 bases and the J segment 5 bases; nucleotides outside the gene matches: 13. The CDR3 spans 19 residues. The germline CDR1 and CDR2 sequences are KGHDR and SFDVKD. The CDR3 DNA reads TGTGCCACCAGTGACACAAGGACTAGCGGGAGTTCGGTCAACAATGAGCAGTTCTTC. This codes for CATSDTRTSGSSVNNEQFF.

This clonotype has a handful of counts. V and J are TRBV27 and TRBJ1-6; no clear D gene. Germline CDR1 and CDR2: MNHEY and SMNVEV (reference sequence). V dropped 5 bases and J dropped 4 bases, with 18 bases sitting between them. The CDR3 is 17 residues long. Here the CDR3 DNA reads TGTGCCAGCAGTAACCGACCGACCTCGGCTTATAATTCACCCCTCCACTTT. Its protein product is CASSNRPTSAYNSPLHF.

The rearrangement uses TRBV12-3 or TRBV12-4 and TRBJ2-6; D gene uncertain. Between the trimmed V and J ends, which lost 6 bases and 1 base, there was a span of 16 bases. CDR3 size: 17 residues. The chain's CDR3 is CASSVAGVASGANVLTF. The CDR3 DNA reads as TGTGCCAGCAGCGTAGCTGGAGTGGCGTCTGGGGCCAACGTCCTGACTTTC.

The chain is built from TRBV20-1 and TRBJ2-5; 12 nucleotides match TRBD2. The CDR3 has 16 amino acids. CDR1 is DFQATT, CDR2 SNEGSKA, per germline (reference sequence). CDR3 in amino acids: CSADSTSGGHQETQYF. The CDR3 nucleotides are TGCAGCGCGGATTCGACTAGCGGGGGTCACCAAGAGACCCAGTACTTC.

Only a few counts were recorded for this clonotype. The J gene is TRBJ2-7, the V gene TRBV6-5; possible D gene TRBD2, 6 bases. CDR3 length equals 15 residues. In germline, CDR1 is MNHEY, CDR2 SVGAGI. V dropped 2 bases and J dropped 2 bases, with 13 bases sitting between them. CDR3 sequence (DNA): TGTGCCAGCAGTTACCGGAGGGAACGTACCTACGAGCAGTACTTC. It is translated as CASSYRRERTYEQYF.

Here the CDR3 DNA reads TGTGCCAGCAGCCAACGACCGACTAGCGGGAGTGTCGAGCAGTACTTC. Residues: CASSQRPTSGSVEQYF. The chain has TRBV4-2 and TRBJ2-7, with TRBD2 identical over 12 bases. V shed 2 bases, J shed 6 bases, and the junction held 8 bases outside the gene matches. The CDR3 covers 16 residues. Germline values: CDR1 LGHNA, CDR2 YNFKEQ.

This clonotype occurred a few times. V gene TRBV5-1 combines with J gene TRBJ2-5; 8 nucleotides match TRBD1. Germline CDR1 and CDR2: SGHRS and YFSETQ. V was pared by 3 bases and J by 2 bases, with 9 bases of the junction left unmatched. This CDR3 contains 16 residues. CDR3 coding DNA: TGCGCCAGCAGCTCCGCCGGGACAGGACCACAAGAGACCCAGTACTTC. It is translated as CASSSAGTGPQETQYF.

The table lists this clonotype with a few counts. The V call is TRBV15, the J call TRBJ2-3; D uncertain. V was cut by 1 base and J by 0 bases, with 2 bases left in between. The CDR3 runs 13 residues. CDR1 and CDR2 (germline): LNHNV, YYDKDF (reference sequence). The CDR3 is CATSRGSTDTQYF. The CDR3 DNA sequence: TGTGCCACCAGCAGAGGTAGCACAGATACGCAGTATTTT.

This clonotype was seen only a few times. The V and J genes are TRBV12-3 or TRBV12-4 and TRBJ1-1; weak D call: TRBD1 (5 bases). This CDR3 is built from 14 residues. The ends were cut back, 3 bases at V and 4 bases at J, with 12 bases in the middle. The CDR3 sequence is CASSFQGLGTEAFF. The CDR3 DNA sequence: TGTGCCAGCAGTTTTCAGGGCTTAGGCACTGAAGCTTTCTTT.

This clonotype turned up a few times. The genes are TRBV5-1 and TRBJ1-1, with D maybe TRBD1 (5 bases). This CDR3 has 14 residues. The germline CDR1 and CDR2 sequences are SGHRS and YFSETQ. The V end was cut by 4 bases, the J end by 5 bases, with 15 bases between. The CDR3 sequence: CASSRTLWRTEAFF. The CDR3 nucleotides are TGCGCCAGCAGCAGGACACTCTGGAGGACTGAAGCTTTCTTT.